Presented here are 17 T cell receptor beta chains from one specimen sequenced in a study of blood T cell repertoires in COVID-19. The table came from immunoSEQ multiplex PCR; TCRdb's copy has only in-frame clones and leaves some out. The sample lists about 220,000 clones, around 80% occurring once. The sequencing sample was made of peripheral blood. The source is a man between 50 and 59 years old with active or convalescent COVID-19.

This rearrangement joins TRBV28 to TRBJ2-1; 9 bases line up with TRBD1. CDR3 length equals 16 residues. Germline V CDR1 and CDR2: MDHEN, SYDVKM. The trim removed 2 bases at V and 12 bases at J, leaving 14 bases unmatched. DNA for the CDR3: TGTGCCAGCAGTTTAGCCACAGGGGGCGGCCTCGGGTGGCAGTTCTTC. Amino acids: CASSLATGGGLGWQFF.

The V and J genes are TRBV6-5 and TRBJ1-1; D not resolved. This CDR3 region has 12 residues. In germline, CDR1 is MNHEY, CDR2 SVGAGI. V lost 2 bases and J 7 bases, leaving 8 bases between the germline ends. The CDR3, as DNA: TGTGCCAGCAGTTACGAGGTCGGTGAAGCTTTCTTT. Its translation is CASSYEVGEAFF.

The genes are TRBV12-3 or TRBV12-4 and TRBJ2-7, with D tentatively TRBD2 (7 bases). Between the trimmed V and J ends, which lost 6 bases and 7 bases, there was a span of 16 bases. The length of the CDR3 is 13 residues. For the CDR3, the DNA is TGTGCCAGCAGCGGGGGGCCGGATCTGGAGCAGTACGTC. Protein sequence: CASSGGPDLEQYV.

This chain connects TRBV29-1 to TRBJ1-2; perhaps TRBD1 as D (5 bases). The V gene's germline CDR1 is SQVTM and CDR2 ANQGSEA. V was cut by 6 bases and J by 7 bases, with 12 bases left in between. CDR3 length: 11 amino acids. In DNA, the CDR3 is TGCAGCGTGGCCGGGACTGCTGGCTACACCTTC. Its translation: CSVAGTAGYTF.

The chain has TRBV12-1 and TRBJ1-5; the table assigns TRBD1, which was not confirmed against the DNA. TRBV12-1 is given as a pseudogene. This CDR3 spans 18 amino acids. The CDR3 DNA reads TGTGCCAGCAGCTCATCCGGGACAGGGACCGAATACAATCAGCCCCAGCATTTT. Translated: CASSSSGTGTEYNQPQHF.

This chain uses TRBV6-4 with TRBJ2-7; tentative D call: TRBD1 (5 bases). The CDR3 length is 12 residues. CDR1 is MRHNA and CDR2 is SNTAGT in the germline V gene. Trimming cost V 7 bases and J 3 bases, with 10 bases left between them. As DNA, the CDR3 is TGTGCCAGCATTTTTGACAGCTACGAGCAGTACGTC. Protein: CASIFDSYEQYV.

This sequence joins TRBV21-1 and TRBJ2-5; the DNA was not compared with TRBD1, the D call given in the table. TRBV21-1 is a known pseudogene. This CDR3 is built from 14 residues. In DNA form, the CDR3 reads TGTGCCAGCTGGGCGGGACAGATCCAAGAGACCCAGTACTTC. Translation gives CASWAGQIQETQYF.

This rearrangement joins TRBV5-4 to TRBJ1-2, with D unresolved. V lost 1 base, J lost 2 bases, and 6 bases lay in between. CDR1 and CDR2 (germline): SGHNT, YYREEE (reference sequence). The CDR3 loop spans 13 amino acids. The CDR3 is CASSLLENYGYTF. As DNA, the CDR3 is TGTGCCAGCAGCTTGTTGGAGAACTATGGCTACACCTTC.

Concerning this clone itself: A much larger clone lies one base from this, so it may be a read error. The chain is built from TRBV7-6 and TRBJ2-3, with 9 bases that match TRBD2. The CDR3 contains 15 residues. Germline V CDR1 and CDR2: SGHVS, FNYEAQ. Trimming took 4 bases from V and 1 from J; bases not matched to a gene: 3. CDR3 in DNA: TGTGCCAGCAGCTCTCTAGCGGGACGCACAGATACGCAGTATTTT. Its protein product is CASSSLAGRTDTQYF. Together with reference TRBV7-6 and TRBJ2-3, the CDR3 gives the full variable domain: GAGVSQSPRYKVTKRGQDVALRCDPISGHVSLYWYRQALGQGPEFLTYFNYEAQQDKSGLPNDRFSAERPEGSISTLTIQRTEQRDSAMYRCASSSLAGRTDTQYFGPGTRLTVL.

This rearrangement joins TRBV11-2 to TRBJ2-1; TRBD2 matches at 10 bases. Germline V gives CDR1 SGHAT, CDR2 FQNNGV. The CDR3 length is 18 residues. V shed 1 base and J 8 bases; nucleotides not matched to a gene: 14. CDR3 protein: CASSLGRIAGGAFDEQFF. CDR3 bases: TGTGCCAGCAGCTTAGGACGCATAGCGGGAGGAGCCTTCGATGAGCAGTTCTTC.

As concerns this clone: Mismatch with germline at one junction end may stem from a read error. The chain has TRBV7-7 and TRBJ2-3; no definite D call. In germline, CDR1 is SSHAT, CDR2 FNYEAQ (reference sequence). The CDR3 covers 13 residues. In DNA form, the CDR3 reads TGTGCTAGCAGCTTAACGGGCACAGATACGCAGTATTTT. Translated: CASSLTGTDTQYF.

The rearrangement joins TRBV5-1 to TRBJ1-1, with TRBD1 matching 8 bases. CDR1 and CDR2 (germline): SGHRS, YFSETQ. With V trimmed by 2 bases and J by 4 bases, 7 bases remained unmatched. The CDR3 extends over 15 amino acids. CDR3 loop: CASSLTGGSGTEAFF. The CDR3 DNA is TGCGCCAGCAGCTTAACAGGGGGTTCGGGCACTGAAGCTTTCTTT. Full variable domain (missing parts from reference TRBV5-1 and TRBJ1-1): KAGVTQTPRYLIKTRGQQVTLSCSPISGHRSVSWYQQTPGQGLQFLFEYFSETQRNKGNFPGRFSGRQFSNSRSEMNVSTLELGDSALYLCASSLTGGSGTEAFFGQGTRLTVV.

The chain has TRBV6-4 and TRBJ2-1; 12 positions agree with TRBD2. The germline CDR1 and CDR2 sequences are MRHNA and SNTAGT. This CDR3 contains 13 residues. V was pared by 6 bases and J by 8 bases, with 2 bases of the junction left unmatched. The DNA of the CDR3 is TGTGCCAGCAGACTAGCGGGAGGCTATGAGCAGTTCTTC. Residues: CASRLAGGYEQFF.

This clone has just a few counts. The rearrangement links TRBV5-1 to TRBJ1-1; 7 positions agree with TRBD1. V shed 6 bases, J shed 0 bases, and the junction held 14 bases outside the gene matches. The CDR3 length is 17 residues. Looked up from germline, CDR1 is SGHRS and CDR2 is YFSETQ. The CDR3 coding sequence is TGCGCCAGCACCCCACCAGTGACAGGGACTCTGAACACTGAAGCTTTCTTT. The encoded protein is CASTPPVTGTLNTEAFF.

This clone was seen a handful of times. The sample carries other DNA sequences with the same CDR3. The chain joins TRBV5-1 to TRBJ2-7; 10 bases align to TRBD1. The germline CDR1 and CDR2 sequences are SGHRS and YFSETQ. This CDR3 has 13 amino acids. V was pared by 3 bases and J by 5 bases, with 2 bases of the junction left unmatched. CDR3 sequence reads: CASSSGTGDEQYF. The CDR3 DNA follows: TGCGCCAGCAGCTCAGGGACAGGGGACGAGCAGTACTTC.

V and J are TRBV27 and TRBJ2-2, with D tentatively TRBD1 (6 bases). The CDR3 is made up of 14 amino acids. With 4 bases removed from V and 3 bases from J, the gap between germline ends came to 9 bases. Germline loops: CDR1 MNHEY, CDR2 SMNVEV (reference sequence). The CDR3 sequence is CASSWTVDTGELFF. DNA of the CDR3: TGTGCCAGCAGTTGGACAGTTGACACCGGGGAGCTGTTTTTT.

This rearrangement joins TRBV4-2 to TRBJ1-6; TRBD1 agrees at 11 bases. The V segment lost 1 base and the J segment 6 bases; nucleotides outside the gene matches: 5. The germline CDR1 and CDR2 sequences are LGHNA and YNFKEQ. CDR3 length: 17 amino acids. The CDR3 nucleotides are TGTGCCAGCAGCCAAGTTGTGGGACAGGGGGTTAATTCACCCCTCCACTTT. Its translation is CASSQVVGQGVNSPLHF.